This TCR beta chain comes out of a study of cytomegalovirus exposure and HLA in healthy donors. Study findings and constraints: TCR beta chains numbering more than 150 were designated cytomegalovirus-associated. The authors later linked a missense DCLRE1C variant to TCR beta V- and J-gene trimming.

V trimming: 0 bases; J trimming: 6 bases; junction bases outside the gene matches: 4. Germline CDR1 is SGDLS and CDR2 is YYNGEE. The CDR3 runs to 14 residues. Concerning this clone itself: Its specificity is not known.

This PCR relied on a set of 60 Vbeta primers and 13 Jbeta primers. Only in-frame clones appear in the TCRdb table, and some are missing; sequencing was by immunoSEQ multiplex PCR. The sample holds 80,000 to 100,000 clones, 70% seen once. The chain carries TRBV9 and TRBJ2-7; 9 nucleotides line up with TRBD2. Sequencing was performed on PBMCs. This TCR derives from a man aged 45 to 65 in good health and CMV-seronegative. CDR3 loop: CASSVAGGGGEQYF. DNA for the CDR3: TGTGCCAGCAGCGTAGCCGGCGGGGGGGGCGAGCAGTACTTC.